The 32 T cell receptor beta chains below were found in one sample sequenced in a study of cytomegalovirus exposure and HLA in healthy donors. The PCR had 60 Vbeta and 13 Jbeta primers. The repertoire was sequenced with immunoSEQ multiplex PCR; TCRdb's copy has only in-frame clones and lacks some. The table shows 180,000 or so clones, with 70% to 90% occurring only once. Sequences were obtained from PBMCs. The receptors were sampled from a man between 18 and 35 years old in good health and CMV-seropositive.

The chain has TRBV30 and TRBJ1-6, with D perhaps TRBD1 (5 bases). Germline CDR1 is GTSNPN and CDR2 is SVGIG (reference sequence). V was trimmed by 4 bases and J by 9 bases, leaving 10 bases between them. This CDR3 has 12 amino acids. Written as DNA, the CDR3 is TGTGCCTGGACCAGGGAAACTTCACCCCTCCACTTT. Translated, it gives CAWTRETSPLHF.

This chain connects TRBV5-1 to TRBJ2-1, with 8 bases that match TRBD2. V trimming: 2 bases; J trimming: 5 bases; junction bases outside the gene matches: 6. The CDR3 is made up of 15 amino acids. The germline V gene encodes CDR1 SGHRS and CDR2 YFSETQ. CDR3 region: CASSLRGGPDNEQFF. The CDR3 DNA is TGCGCCAGCAGCTTACGCGGGGGGCCGGACAATGAGCAGTTCTTC.

This clone was seen just once. The gene calls are TRBV6-5 and TRBJ2-2; TRBD1 is a possible D gene (5 bases). The V end lost 7 bases, the J end lost 7 bases, and 16 bases lay between the germline ends. There are 14 residues in the CDR3. Germline CDR1 and CDR2: MNHEY and SVGAGI. The DNA of the CDR3 is TGTGCCAGCACGGGTAGGGGTGACGTCGGGGAGCTGTTTTTT. Translation: CASTGRGDVGELFF.

The chain carries TRBV5-6 and TRBJ1-1; D is perhaps TRBD1 (6 bases). V was clipped by 1 base and J by 0 bases, with 10 bases between them. Germline CDR1 and CDR2: SGHDT and YYEEEE. The CDR3 has 15 residues. The CDR3 DNA reads TGTGCCAGCAGCTTGCCAGGGGTTATGAACACTGAAGCTTTCTTT. This sequence encodes CASSLPGVMNTEAFF.

The chain uses TRBV10-3 and TRBJ1-2; D is perhaps TRBD1 (5 bases). This CDR3 has 16 amino acids. V was shortened by 0 bases and J by 0 bases, with 11 bases between the two germline ends. Germline V gives CDR1 ENHRY, CDR2 SYGVKD. The CDR3 protein is CAISESQGIANYGYTF. CDR3 coding DNA: TGTGCCATCAGTGAGTCCCAGGGCATTGCTAACTATGGCTACACCTTC.

This clone showed up just a few times. The sample has other DNA sequences that encode this CDR3 too. The gene calls are TRBV4-1 and TRBJ1-1, with 8 bases matching TRBD1. With V trimmed by 3 bases and J by 9 bases, 12 bases remained unmatched. The CDR3 covers 15 residues. Germline CDR1 and CDR2: MGHRA and YSYEKL. CDR3 nucleotides: TGCGCCAGCAGCCATCGGGCACAGGGGGATTCCAAAGCTTTCTTT. Residues: CASSHRAQGDSKAFF.

The chain has TRBV2 and TRBJ2-1; 7 positions match TRBD2. CDR3 size: 14 residues. CDR1 and CDR2 (germline): SNHLY, FYNNEI. Trimming cost V 6 bases and J 5 bases; bases outside gene matches: 7. This chain's CDR3 is CASSDGTINNEQFF. As DNA, the CDR3 is TGTGCCAGCAGCGACGGGACTATCAACAATGAGCAGTTCTTC.

The chain employs TRBV5-1 and TRBJ1-2, with 7 bases aligning to TRBD1. This CDR3 has 14 amino acids. V was clipped by 4 bases and J by 8 bases; unmatched bases: 11. Germline CDR1 reads SGHRS; CDR2 reads YFSETQ. CDR3 bases: TGCGCCAGCAGCATAAACAGGGGCAACGGAGGCTACACCTTC. Its translation: CASSINRGNGGYTF. Using reference TRBV5-1 and TRBJ1-2 for the parts outside the CDR3, the full variable domain is KAGVTQTPRYLIKTRGQQVTLSCSPISGHRSVSWYQQTPGQGLQFLFEYFSETQRNKGNFPGRFSGRQFSNSRSEMNVSTLELGDSALYLCASSINRGNGGYTFGSGTRLTVV.

The chain links TRBV9 to TRBJ1-5; 7 nucleotides match TRBD1. With V trimmed by 0 bases and J by 4 bases, 1 base remained unmatched. Germline loops: CDR1 SGDLS, CDR2 YYNGEE. There are 14 residues in the CDR3. The CDR3 spells CASSVGTGNQPQHF. CDR3 coding DNA: TGTGCCAGCAGCGTAGGGACAGGAAATCAGCCCCAGCATTTT.

The rearrangement links TRBV7-9 to TRBJ2-3; 13 bases are a match to TRBD2. This CDR3 is 18 amino acids long. The junction had 12 bases not matched to a gene; V was cut back by 5 bases and J by 4 bases. Germline V lookup: CDR1 SEHNR, CDR2 FQNEAQ (reference sequence). CDR3 sequence (DNA): TGTGCCAGCAGCCCCCCCTTCACTAGCGGGGGGGCAGCAGATACGCAGTATTTT. Protein product: CASSPPFTSGGAADTQYF.

This chain joins TRBV27 and TRBJ1-5; D unresolved. The germline gives CDR1 MNHEY, CDR2 SMNVEV (reference sequence). CDR3 size: 13 residues. Trimming pared 5 bases from V and 9 bases from J, leaving 14 bases between. CDR3 sequence (DNA): TGTGCCAGCAGTCCTTTTTCAACTTCGCCCCAGCATTTT. This translates into CASSPFSTSPQHF.

This clone was seen just once. This chain links TRBV7-2 with TRBJ1-3, with D hard to call. V shed 2 bases and J shed 1 base, with 9 bases lying between them. Germline V CDR1 and CDR2: SGHTA, FQGNSA. This CDR3 has 15 amino acids. The CDR3 nucleotides read TGTGCCAGCAGCTTATCCGGGAATTCTGGAAACACCATATATTTT. This sequence encodes CASSLSGNSGNTIYF.

The chain couples TRBV27 to TRBJ2-1; 7 nucleotides line up with TRBD1. The CDR3 totals 16 residues. CDR1 is MNHEY, CDR2 SMNVEV, per germline (reference sequence). V lost 5 bases and J lost 4; bases outside the gene matches: 11. The CDR3 is CASSLTGDPGYNEQFF. Here the CDR3 DNA reads TGTGCCAGCAGTCTAACAGGGGACCCTGGATACAATGAGCAGTTCTTC.

The V gene is TRBV5-6, the J gene TRBJ1-2; 10 bases match TRBD1. Unmatched junction bases numbered 7, after V lost 0 bases and J lost 8 bases. The V gene's germline CDR1 is SGHDT and CDR2 YYEEEE. This CDR3 has 15 residues. DNA for the CDR3: TGTGCCAGCAGCTTGGTAGGGGGACAGGGGATAGGCTACACCTTC. It codes for CASSLVGGQGIGYTF.

The chain is built from TRBV27 and TRBJ1-2; 8 bases are a match to TRBD1. This CDR3 comprises 13 residues. V lost 4 bases, J lost 6 bases, and 4 bases stayed unmatched. From germline, CDR1 is MNHEY and CDR2 SMNVEV (reference sequence). The CDR3 is CASSSTGGNGYTF. For the CDR3, the DNA is TGTGCCAGCAGTTCCACAGGGGGTAATGGCTACACCTTC.

The gene calls are TRBV5-4 and TRBJ1-4, with 8 bases aligning to TRBD1. Trimming at V came to 2 bases and at J to 4 bases, leaving 4 bases not matched to a gene. The V gene's germline CDR1 is SGHNT and CDR2 YYREEE (reference sequence). CDR3 length: 15 residues. DNA for the CDR3: TGTGCCAGCAGCTTTCAACAGGGGGTTAATGAAAAACTGTTTTTT. Protein: CASSFQQGVNEKLFF.

V usage is TRBV2 and J usage is TRBJ1-1; no definite D call. The ends were cut back, 4 bases at V and 4 bases at J, with 13 bases in the middle. Germline-derived CDR1 and CDR2 are SNHLY and FYNNEI. This CDR3 region has 14 residues. CDR3 nucleotide sequence: TGTGCCAGCAGTGGAGGGTACCGCCTCACTGAAGCTTTCTTT. Protein product: CASSGGYRLTEAFF.

This chain links TRBV4-2 with TRBJ1-5; 10 nucleotides align to TRBD1. The CDR3 is 19 amino acids. In germline, CDR1 is LGHNA, CDR2 YNFKEQ. The trim removed 1 base at V and 5 bases at J, leaving 14 bases unmatched. The CDR3 loop is CASSQGRGTGAITDQPQHF. CDR3 bases: TGTGCCAGCAGCCAAGGGCGTGGGACAGGGGCGATTACTGATCAGCCCCAGCATTTT.

The chain couples TRBV7-9 to TRBJ1-4; D is unresolved. V was shortened by 3 bases and J by 7 bases, with 12 bases between the two germline ends. The germline gives CDR1 SEHNR, CDR2 FQNEAQ (reference sequence). The CDR3 spans 14 residues. The CDR3 DNA reads TGTGCCAGCAGCTTTGGGTTCGGGTCTGAAAAACTGTTTTTT. Encoded protein: CASSFGFGSEKLFF.

The chain carries TRBV2 and TRBJ2-1; a possible D gene is TRBD1 (6 bases). The CDR3 has 14 residues. Trimming removed 6 bases at V and 7 bases at J, with 16 bases between. Germline CDR1 is SNHLY and CDR2 is FYNNEI. Here the CDR3 DNA reads TGTGCCAGCAGAATCCAAGGACAGTCGAATGAGCAGTTCTTC. This encodes CASRIQGQSNEQFF.

The V and J genes are TRBV19 and TRBJ2-5; TRBD1 matches at 8 bases. The CDR3 is 13 amino acids. V lost 9 bases, J lost 1 base, and 4 bases stayed unmatched. Germline V lookup: CDR1 LNHDA, CDR2 SQIVND (reference sequence). CDR3 amino acids: CASGQGSQETQYF. CDR3 nucleotides: TGTGCCAGCGGACAGGGAAGCCAAGAGACCCAGTACTTC.

The genes are TRBV18 and TRBJ1-5, with a possible D match to TRBD1 (6 bases). V was pared by 3 bases and J by 3 bases, with 15 bases between. Germline CDR1 KGHSH, CDR2 LQKENI. There are 16 residues in the CDR3. Here the CDR3 DNA reads TGTGCCAGCTCACCGGAGACAGGTGGGCACAATCAGCCCCAGCATTTT. It codes for CASSPETGGHNQPQHF.

This clone turned up a few times. V and J are TRBV6-5 and TRBJ1-1; D gene ambiguous. The CDR3 runs to 14 residues. V dropped 7 bases and J dropped 4 bases, with 16 bases sitting between them. Germline V lookup: CDR1 MNHEY, CDR2 SVGAGI. The CDR3 protein is CASTNRRIGTEAFF. CDR3 coding DNA: TGTGCCAGCACTAACCGGAGAATTGGCACTGAAGCTTTCTTT.

The V call is TRBV5-4, the J call TRBJ2-3; the match to TRBD2 covers 8 bases. CDR1 and CDR2 (germline): SGHNT, YYREEE (reference sequence). V trimming: 0 bases; J trimming: 3 bases; junction bases outside the gene matches: 12. The CDR3 spans 18 residues. Here the CDR3 DNA reads TGTGCCAGCAGCTTGGCAGCCAGGTCGCGGGGGGTTACAGATACGCAGTATTTT. Translated, it gives CASSLAARSRGVTDTQYF.

The rearrangement uses TRBV9 and TRBJ1-2, with 8 bases matching TRBD1. V lost 2 bases and J lost 2; bases outside the gene matches: 2. CDR3 length equals 14 residues. The germline CDR1 and CDR2 sequences are SGDLS and YYNGEE. The DNA for the CDR3 is TGTGCCAGCAGCGTTAGGACAGGGAACTATGGCTACACCTTC. It encodes CASSVRTGNYGYTF.

The V gene is TRBV7-2, the J gene TRBJ1-1, with TRBD1 matching over 7 bases. V dropped 1 base and J dropped 3; count of bases not matched to a gene: 5. CDR3 length equals 15 residues. Looked up from germline, CDR1 is SGHTA and CDR2 is FQGNSA. CDR3 sequence (DNA): TGTGCCAGCAGCTTAGTGGGGCAGGGGGACACTGAAGCTTTCTTT. Its protein is CASSLVGQGDTEAFF.

The rearrangement uses TRBV18 and TRBJ1-3, with a tentative D call TRBD1 (5 bases). Per the germline V gene, CDR1 is KGHSH and CDR2 is LQKENI. The CDR3 loop spans 13 amino acids. V lost 11 bases and J 0 bases, leaving 11 bases between the germline ends. The CDR3, as DNA: TGTGCCGGTTCGGACAACTCTGGAAACACCATATATTTT. Its translation: CAGSDNSGNTIYF.

This chain links TRBV5-8 with TRBJ2-5; a weak D match, TRBD2 (7 bases). Germline loops: CDR1 SGHTS, CDR2 YDEGEE. Trimming left V 1 base short and J 1 base short, with 11 bases between. The CDR3 extends over 15 amino acids. CDR3 residues: CASSLRGASQETQYF. DNA for the CDR3: TGTGCCAGCAGCTTGCGGGGGGCAAGCCAAGAGACCCAGTACTTC.

The J gene is TRBJ2-7, the V gene TRBV7-9; TRBD2 aligns across 8 bases. The junction had 8 bases not matched to a gene; V was cut back by 5 bases and J by 2 bases. From germline, CDR1 is SEHNR and CDR2 FQNEAQ (reference sequence). This CDR3 region has 15 residues. This CDR3 reads CASSQTGTRAYEQYF. The CDR3 nucleotides are TGTGCCAGCAGCCAGACCGGGACTAGAGCCTACGAGCAGTACTTC.

This clone was detected many times. The chain combines TRBV6-5 with TRBJ2-3, with 9 nucleotides matching TRBD1. CDR1 and CDR2 from the germline V gene are MNHEY and SVGAGI. V lost 2 bases and J lost 4; bases outside the gene matches: 1. This CDR3 has 14 residues. CDR3 sequence reads: CASSYGTGPDTQYF. The CDR3 DNA reads TGTGCCAGCAGTTACGGGACAGGGCCAGATACGCAGTATTTT.

The CDR3 sequence is CASSPGGLTDTQYF. The DNA for the CDR3 is TGTGCCAGCAGCCCAGGGGGGTTGACAGATACGCAGTATTTT. The chain couples TRBV14 to TRBJ2-3; weak D call: TRBD1 (7 bases). Germline V lookup: CDR1 SGHDN, CDR2 FVKESK. This CDR3 is built from 14 residues. Trimming cost V 4 bases and J 3 bases, with 11 bases left between them.

The chain is built from TRBV29-1 and TRBJ2-5, with TRBD1 matching over 7 bases. The tail of the sequence fits TRBJ2-7 better, so the J call may be wrong. The CDR3 spans 12 residues. The germline V gene encodes CDR1 SQVTM and CDR2 ANQGSEA. The CDR3, as DNA: TGCAGCGTGCGGACAGGAACCTACGAGCAGTACTTC. This sequence encodes CSVRTGTYEQYF.